A selection of T cell receptor beta chains follows, all from one sample in a study of identifying expanded T cells in peripheral blood. Clones were read by immunoSEQ multiplex PCR, and TCRdb kept only the in-frame ones, dropping some. This sample has roughly 100,000 clones, with 70% to 90% found just once. The specimen was blood. All receptors come from a person aged 18-70 years in good health. Both conserved end residues are part of each CDR3. A D gene is named only where the DNA matches it firmly. Size tells how often a clone was seen (once, few, many) or the class of an expanded clone, and some rows leave it out.

CDR3aa: CASSLPDGGTGELFF
CDR3nt: TGTGCCAGCAGCTTACCGGACGGCGGCACCGGGGAGCTGTTTTTT
abundance: .
v_gene: TRBV7-3
d_gene: .
j_gene: TRBJ2-2

CDR3aa: CASSPQETQYF
CDR3nt: TGCGCCAGCAGCCCCCAAGAGACCCAGTACTTC
abundance: few
v_gene: TRBV5-1
d_gene: .
j_gene: TRBJ2-5

CDR3aa: CASSAEQGTQPQHF
CDR3nt: TGTGCCAGCAGCGCCGAACAGGGGACTCAGCCCCAGCATTTT
abundance: .
v_gene: TRBV7-9
d_gene: TRBD1
j_gene: TRBJ1-5

CDR3aa: CASSLTYQETQYF
CDR3nt: TGTGCCAGCAGCTTAACGTACCAAGAGACCCAGTACTTC
abundance: .
v_gene: TRBV7-2
d_gene: .
j_gene: TRBJ2-5

CDR3aa: CASTRMDRETEAFF
CDR3nt: TGCGCCAGCACGCGTATGGACAGGGAGACTGAAGCTTTCTTT
abundance: .
v_gene: TRBV10-2
d_gene: TRBD1
j_gene: TRBJ1-1

CDR3aa: CASSLGLSGVNEQYF
CDR3nt: TGTGCCAGCAGCTTAGGCCTTAGCGGGGTAAACGAGCAGTACTTC
abundance: .
v_gene: TRBV7-8
d_gene: TRBD2
j_gene: TRBJ2-7

CDR3aa: CASSLDRYEQYF
CDR3nt: TGTGCCAGCAGCCTGGACAGGTACGAGCAGTACTTC
abundance: .
v_gene: TRBV11-2
d_gene: TRBD1
j_gene: TRBJ2-7

CDR3aa: CASSISSGGFTDTQYF
CDR3nt: TGTGCCAGCAGCATAAGTAGCGGGGGGTTCACAGATACGCAGTATTTT
abundance: .
v_gene: TRBV7-3
d_gene: TRBD2
j_gene: TRBJ2-3

CDR3aa: CASSHFRVSHEQYF
CDR3nt: TGCGCCAGCAGTCACTTCAGGGTGTCCCACGAGCAGTACTTC
abundance: .
v_gene: TRBV23-1
d_gene: .
j_gene: TRBJ2-7

CDR3aa: CASSPGQQNYGYTF
CDR3nt: TGTGCCAGCAGTCCAGGACAGCAGAACTATGGCTACACCTTC
abundance: .
v_gene: TRBV6-4
d_gene: .
j_gene: TRBJ1-2

CDR3aa: CASSAFLGESGANVLTF
CDR3nt: TGTGCCAGCAGCGCTTTTCTCGGGGAGTCCGGGGCCAACGTCCTGACTTTC
abundance: .
v_gene: TRBV7-8
d_gene: .
j_gene: TRBJ2-6

CDR3aa: CASSVGTVSGNTIYF
CDR3nt: TGTGCCAGCAGTGTAGGGACAGTCTCTGGAAACACCATATATTTT
abundance: .
v_gene: TRBV6-5
d_gene: TRBD1
j_gene: TRBJ1-3

CDR3aa: CASADQGADTQYF
CDR3nt: TGTGCCAGCGCTGACCAGGGGGCAGATACGCAGTATTTT
abundance: .
v_gene: TRBV9
d_gene: TRBD1
j_gene: TRBJ2-3

CDR3aa: CASSSSFGSDTQYF
CDR3nt: TGTGCCAGCAGCAGCTCTTTTGGGTCGGATACGCAGTATTTT
abundance: .
v_gene: TRBV5-5
d_gene: .
j_gene: TRBJ2-3

CDR3aa: CASSPLDRQYNEQFF
CDR3nt: TGTGCCAGCAGCCCCTTGGACAGACAATACAATGAGCAGTTCTTC
abundance: .
v_gene: TRBV28
d_gene: .
j_gene: TRBJ2-1

CDR3aa: CASRAGGTGGTEAFF
CDR3nt: TGTGCCAGCAGGGCCGGAGGGACAGGGGGAACTGAAGCTTTCTTT
abundance: once
v_gene: TRBV5-4
d_gene: TRBD1
j_gene: TRBJ1-1

CDR3aa: CASSQETLGLAYEQYF
CDR3nt: TGCGCCAGCAGCCAAGAGACGTTGGGACTAGCGTACGAGCAGTACTTC
abundance: .
v_gene: TRBV4-1
d_gene: TRBD2
j_gene: TRBJ2-7

CDR3aa: CASSLQYGRNEKLFF
CDR3nt: TGTGCCAGCAGCCTCCAATACGGTCGGAATGAAAAACTGTTTTTT
abundance: .
v_gene: TRBV7-2
d_gene: .
j_gene: TRBJ1-4

CDR3aa: CASSARQRYNEQFF
CDR3nt: TGTGCCAGTAGTGCAAGACAGCGTTACAATGAGCAGTTCTTC
abundance: .
v_gene: TRBV19
d_gene: .
j_gene: TRBJ2-1

CDR3aa: CASSDRREGWAKNIQYF
CDR3nt: TGCGCCAGCAGTGACCGCCGGGAGGGGTGGGCCAAAAACATTCAGTACTTC
abundance: .
v_gene: TRBV10-2
d_gene: TRBD2
j_gene: TRBJ2-4

CDR3aa: CASRDSGDGTQYF
CDR3nt: TGTGCCAGCAGAGATTCGGGGGACGGGACCCAGTACTTC
abundance: .
v_gene: TRBV6-6
d_gene: .
j_gene: TRBJ2-5

CDR3aa: CASSSDFSTLTEAFF
CDR3nt: TGTGCCAGCAGTTCAGACTTCTCCACCCTCACTGAAGCTTTCTTT
abundance: .
v_gene: TRBV6-6
d_gene: .
j_gene: TRBJ1-1

CDR3aa: CAWSSRGSGDRGTQYF
CDR3nt: TGTGCCTGGAGTTCCCGGGGTAGCGGGGACCGGGGAACCCAGTACTTC
abundance: .
v_gene: TRBV30
d_gene: TRBD2
j_gene: TRBJ2-5

CDR3aa: CAISDSQGGADYGYTF
CDR3nt: TGTGCCATCAGTGACTCCCAGGGGGGGGCCGACTATGGCTACACCTTC
abundance: .
v_gene: TRBV10-3
d_gene: TRBD1
j_gene: TRBJ1-2

CDR3aa: CASSLARGLYNEQFF
CDR3nt: TGTGCCAGCAGCTTAGCCAGGGGGTTATACAATGAGCAGTTCTTC
abundance: .
v_gene: TRBV7-9
d_gene: TRBD1
j_gene: TRBJ2-1

CDR3aa: CASSITSGGTDTQYF
CDR3nt: TGCGCCAGCAGCATTACTAGCGGGGGTACAGATACGCAGTATTTT
abundance: once
v_gene: TRBV5-1
d_gene: TRBD2
j_gene: TRBJ2-3

CDR3aa: CASSHGTNTEAFF
CDR3nt: TGTGCCAGCTCACATGGCACTAACACTGAAGCTTTCTTT
abundance: .
v_gene: TRBV18
d_gene: .
j_gene: TRBJ1-1

CDR3aa: CASSSQAQGYEAFF
CDR3nt: TGTGCCAGCAGCTCGCAAGCCCAGGGATATGAAGCTTTCTTT
abundance: .
v_gene: TRBV11-3
d_gene: .
j_gene: TRBJ1-1

CDR3aa: CASSQGAGAGNEQFF
CDR3nt: TGCGCCAGCAGCCAAGGGGCAGGGGCTGGCAATGAGCAGTTCTTC
abundance: once
v_gene: TRBV4-3
d_gene: .
j_gene: TRBJ2-1

CDR3aa: CASSLVLAGNNEQFF
CDR3nt: TGCGCCAGCAGCTTGGTGCTAGCGGGAAACAATGAGCAGTTCTTC
abundance: .
v_gene: TRBV5-1
d_gene: TRBD2
j_gene: TRBJ2-1

CDR3aa: CASSLVRDYTF
CDR3nt: TGTGCCAGCAGCTTAGTGAGGGATTACACCTTC
abundance: .
v_gene: TRBV7-2
d_gene: .
j_gene: TRBJ1-2

CDR3aa: CASRQDGATKYF
CDR3nt: TGTGCCAGCAGGCAGGACGGGGCCACAAAGTATTTT
abundance: few
v_gene: TRBV7-9
d_gene: .
j_gene: TRBJ2-3

CDR3aa: CASSFRGGLSSGANVLTF
CDR3nt: TGTGCCAGCAGCTTCCGGGGCGGGCTCAGCTCTGGGGCCAACGTCCTGACTTTC
abundance: .
v_gene: TRBV7-3
d_gene: .
j_gene: TRBJ2-6

CDR3aa: CASSLIMNTEAFF
CDR3nt: TGTGCCAGCAGTTTAATCATGAACACTGAAGCTTTCTTT
abundance: .
v_gene: TRBV28
d_gene: .
j_gene: TRBJ1-1

CDR3aa: CASSARDRGYEQYF
CDR3nt: TGTGCCAGCAGTGCCCGGGACAGGGGCTACGAGCAGTACTTC
abundance: .
v_gene: TRBV6-5
d_gene: TRBD1
j_gene: TRBJ2-7

CDR3aa: CASSHHDRDNQPQHF
CDR3nt: TGTGCCAGCAGCCACCACGACAGGGATAATCAGCCCCAGCATTTT
abundance: .
v_gene: TRBV4-2
d_gene: TRBD1
j_gene: TRBJ1-5

CDR3aa: CASGSDGNIQYF
CDR3nt: TGTGCTAGTGGTTCCGACGGGAACATTCAGTACTTC
abundance: .
v_gene: TRBV12-5
d_gene: .
j_gene: TRBJ2-4

CDR3aa: CASSIDREDKSYGYTF
CDR3nt: TGTGCCAGTAGTATAGATCGGGAAGACAAGAGCTATGGCTACACCTTC
abundance: .
v_gene: TRBV19
d_gene: .
j_gene: TRBJ1-2

CDR3aa: CASSLDTESYEQYF
CDR3nt: TGCGCCAGCAGCTTGGACACTGAATCCTACGAGCAGTACTTC
abundance: once
v_gene: TRBV5-1
d_gene: .
j_gene: TRBJ2-7

CDR3aa: CASSQDPRQVFADTQYF
CDR3nt: TGCGCCAGCAGCCAAGATCCTAGGCAAGTTTTCGCAGATACGCAGTATTTT
abundance: .
v_gene: TRBV4-1
d_gene: .
j_gene: TRBJ2-3

CDR3aa: CAWSGGYYEQYF
CDR3nt: TGTGCCTGGAGTGGGGGGTACTACGAGCAGTACTTC
abundance: .
v_gene: TRBV30
d_gene: .
j_gene: TRBJ2-7

CDR3aa: CASSFGGSGRDTQYF
CDR3nt: TGTGCCAGCAGTTTTGGCGGGAGTGGGCGAGATACGCAGTATTTT
abundance: .
v_gene: TRBV28
d_gene: TRBD2
j_gene: TRBJ2-3

CDR3aa: CASSFNSGSNEQFF
CDR3nt: TGTGCCAGCAGCTTTAATAGCGGGAGTAATGAGCAGTTCTTC
abundance: .
v_gene: TRBV5-6
d_gene: TRBD2
j_gene: TRBJ2-1

CDR3aa: CASSLGIQRETQYF
CDR3nt: TGTGCCAGCAGCTTGGGTATCCAGAGGGAGACCCAGTACTTC
abundance: .
v_gene: TRBV5-6
d_gene: .
j_gene: TRBJ2-5

CDR3aa: CATSSDPGQGAMDEQFF
CDR3nt: TGTGCCACCAGCAGTGATCCGGGACAGGGGGCTATGGATGAGCAGTTCTTC
abundance: few
v_gene: TRBV15
d_gene: TRBD1
j_gene: TRBJ2-1

CDR3aa: CASSLDGQGKGYGYTF
CDR3nt: TGCGCCAGCAGCTTGGATGGGCAGGGTAAAGGTTATGGCTACACCTTC
abundance: .
v_gene: TRBV5-1
d_gene: .
j_gene: TRBJ1-2

CDR3aa: CSVGSGRAYEQYF
CDR3nt: TGCAGCGTTGGAAGCGGGAGGGCCTACGAGCAGTACTTC
abundance: .
v_gene: TRBV29-1
d_gene: TRBD2
j_gene: TRBJ2-7

CDR3aa: CSVEDPKHNEQFF
CDR3nt: TGCAGCGTTGAAGACCCTAAGCACAATGAGCAGTTCTTC
abundance: once
v_gene: TRBV29-1
d_gene: .
j_gene: TRBJ2-1

CDR3aa: CASSQVYGGVETQYF
CDR3nt: TGTGCCAGCAGCCAAGTTTACGGGGGGGTCGAGACCCAGTACTTC
abundance: .
v_gene: TRBV4-2
d_gene: TRBD2
j_gene: TRBJ2-5

CDR3aa: CASSPNNEQFF
CDR3nt: TGCGCCAGCAGCCCTAACAATGAGCAGTTCTTC
abundance: .
v_gene: TRBV5-1
d_gene: .
j_gene: TRBJ2-1

CDR3aa: CASSTYSWALAGERSDTQYF
CDR3nt: TGTGCCAGCAGTACCTACAGTTGGGCACTAGCGGGAGAGAGGTCAGATACGCAGTATTTT
abundance: medium-sized
v_gene: TRBV27
d_gene: TRBD2
j_gene: TRBJ2-3

CDR3aa: CASSFLGGLHTEAFF
CDR3nt: TGTGCCAGCAGCTTTCTAGGGGGCTTACACACTGAAGCTTTCTTT
abundance: once
v_gene: TRBV7-9
d_gene: TRBD1
j_gene: TRBJ1-1

CDR3aa: CASSFFGANEQFF
CDR3nt: TGTGCCAGCAGTTTTTTCGGGGCCAATGAGCAGTTCTTC
abundance: .
v_gene: TRBV27
d_gene: .
j_gene: TRBJ2-1

CDR3aa: CAISESWGSETQYF
CDR3nt: TGTGCCATCAGTGAGTCTTGGGGGAGTGAGACCCAGTACTTC
abundance: .
v_gene: TRBV10-3
d_gene: .
j_gene: TRBJ2-5

CDR3aa: CASTGGQGYGYTF
CDR3nt: TGTGCCAGCACTGGAGGACAGGGCTATGGCTACACCTTC
abundance: .
v_gene: TRBV25-1
d_gene: TRBD1
j_gene: TRBJ1-2

CDR3aa: CASSIAAGGIFEQYF
CDR3nt: TGTGCCAGTAGTATAGCAGCGGGAGGAATCTTCGAGCAGTACTTC
abundance: .
v_gene: TRBV19
d_gene: TRBD2
j_gene: TRBJ2-7

CDR3aa: CASSESRGGFGYNEQFF
CDR3nt: TGCGCCAGCAGTGAGTCGCGGGGCGGGTTCGGGTACAATGAGCAGTTCTTC
abundance: .
v_gene: TRBV10-1
d_gene: .
j_gene: TRBJ2-1

CDR3aa: CASSPGLFTYTQYF
CDR3nt: TGTGCCAGCAGCCCGGGGCTATTCACATATACGCAGTATTTT
abundance: .
v_gene: TRBV7-2
d_gene: .
j_gene: TRBJ2-3

CDR3aa: CASSVSGFVTEAFF
CDR3nt: TGTGCCAGCAGTGTCTCAGGGTTTGTGACTGAAGCTTTCTTT
abundance: many
v_gene: TRBV2
d_gene: .
j_gene: TRBJ1-1

CDR3aa: CATSIGTGGLSGANVLTF
CDR3nt: TGTGCCACCTCTATAGGGACAGGGGGTTTATCTGGGGCCAACGTCCTGACTTTC
abundance: once
v_gene: TRBV19
d_gene: TRBD1
j_gene: TRBJ2-6